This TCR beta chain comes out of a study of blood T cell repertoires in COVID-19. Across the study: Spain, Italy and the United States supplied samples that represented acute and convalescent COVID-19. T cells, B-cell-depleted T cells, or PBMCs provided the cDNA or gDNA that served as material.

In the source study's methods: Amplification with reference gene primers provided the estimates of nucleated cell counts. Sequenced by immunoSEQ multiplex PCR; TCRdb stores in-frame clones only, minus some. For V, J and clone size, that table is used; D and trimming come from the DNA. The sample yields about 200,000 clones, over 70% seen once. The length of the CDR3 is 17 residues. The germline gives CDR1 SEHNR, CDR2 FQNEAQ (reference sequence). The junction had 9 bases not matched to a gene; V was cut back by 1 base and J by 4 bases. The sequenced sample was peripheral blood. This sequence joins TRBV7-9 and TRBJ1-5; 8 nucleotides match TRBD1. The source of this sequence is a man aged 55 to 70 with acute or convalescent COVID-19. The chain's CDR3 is CASSLGKGDRRNQPQHF. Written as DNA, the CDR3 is TGTGCCAGCAGCTTAGGGAAAGGGGACAGGAGGAATCAGCCCCAGCATTTT.